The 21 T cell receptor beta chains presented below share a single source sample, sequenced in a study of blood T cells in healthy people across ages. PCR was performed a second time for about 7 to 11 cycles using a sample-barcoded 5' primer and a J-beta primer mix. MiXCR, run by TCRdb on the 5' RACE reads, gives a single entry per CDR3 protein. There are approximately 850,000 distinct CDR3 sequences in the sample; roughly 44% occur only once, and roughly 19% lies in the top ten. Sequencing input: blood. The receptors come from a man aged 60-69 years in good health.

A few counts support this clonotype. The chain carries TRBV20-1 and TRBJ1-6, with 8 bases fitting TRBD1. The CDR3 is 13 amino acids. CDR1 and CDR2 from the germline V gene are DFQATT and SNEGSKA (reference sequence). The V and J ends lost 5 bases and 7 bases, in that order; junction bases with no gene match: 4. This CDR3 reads CSARDRSNSPLHF. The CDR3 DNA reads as TGCAGTGCTCGGGACAGGAGCAATTCACCCCTCCACTTT.

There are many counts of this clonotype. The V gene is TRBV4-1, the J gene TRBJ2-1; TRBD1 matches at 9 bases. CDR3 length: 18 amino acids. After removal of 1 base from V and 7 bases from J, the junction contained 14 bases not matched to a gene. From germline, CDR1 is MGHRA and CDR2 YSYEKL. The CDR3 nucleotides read TGCGCCAGCAGCCAAGCATACCCGGGACAGGGATGGGGGAATGAGCAGTTCTTC. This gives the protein CASSQAYPGQGWGNEQFF.

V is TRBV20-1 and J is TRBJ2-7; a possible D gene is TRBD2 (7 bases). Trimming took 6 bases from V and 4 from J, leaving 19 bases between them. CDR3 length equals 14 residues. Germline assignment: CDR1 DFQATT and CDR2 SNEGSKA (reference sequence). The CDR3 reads CSAPEGGRGYEQYF. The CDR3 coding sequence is TGCAGTGCCCCCGAGGGGGGGCGAGGGTACGAGCAGTACTTC.

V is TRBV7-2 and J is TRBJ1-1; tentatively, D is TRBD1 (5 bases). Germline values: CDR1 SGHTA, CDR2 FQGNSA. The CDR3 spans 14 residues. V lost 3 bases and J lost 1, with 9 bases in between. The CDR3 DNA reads TGTGCCAGCAGCTTCAGGGAGGGGAACACTGAAGCTTTCTTT. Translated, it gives CASSFREGNTEAFF.

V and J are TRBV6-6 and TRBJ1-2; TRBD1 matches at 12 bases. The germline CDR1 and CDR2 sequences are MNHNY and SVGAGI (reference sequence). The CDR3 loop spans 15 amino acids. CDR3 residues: CAYRDRGPPDYGYTF. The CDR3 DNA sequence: TGTGCATACAGGGACAGGGGGCCGCCCGACTATGGCTACACCTTC.

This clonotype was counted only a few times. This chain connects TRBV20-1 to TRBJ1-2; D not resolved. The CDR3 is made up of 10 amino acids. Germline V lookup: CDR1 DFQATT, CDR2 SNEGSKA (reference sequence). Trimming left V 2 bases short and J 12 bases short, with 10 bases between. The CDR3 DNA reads TGCAGTGCTAGACGTCCGGACGACACCTTC. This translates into CSARRPDDTF.

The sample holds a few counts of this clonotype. The CDR3 reads CASSLGPRSSNYGYTF. The DNA for the CDR3 is TGTGCCAGCAGCCTAGGACCTCGTAGCTCTAACTATGGCTACACCTTC. This rearrangement joins TRBV7-2 to TRBJ1-2; D unclear. CDR1 SGHTA and CDR2 FQGNSA come from the germline V gene. The CDR3 covers 16 residues. V shed 5 bases and J shed 0 bases, with 16 bases lying between them.

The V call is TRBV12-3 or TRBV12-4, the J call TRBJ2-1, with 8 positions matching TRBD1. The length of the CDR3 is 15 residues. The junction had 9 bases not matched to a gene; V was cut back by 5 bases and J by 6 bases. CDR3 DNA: TGTGCCAGCAGTCCACGGCAGGGGGCGGTCAATGAGCAGTTCTTC. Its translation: CASSPRQGAVNEQFF.

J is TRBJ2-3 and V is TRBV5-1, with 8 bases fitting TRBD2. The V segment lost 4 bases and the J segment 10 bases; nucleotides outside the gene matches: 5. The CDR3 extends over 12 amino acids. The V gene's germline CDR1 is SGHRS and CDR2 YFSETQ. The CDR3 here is CASSTTSEAQYF. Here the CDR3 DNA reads TGCGCCAGCAGCACGACTAGCGAAGCGCAGTATTTT.

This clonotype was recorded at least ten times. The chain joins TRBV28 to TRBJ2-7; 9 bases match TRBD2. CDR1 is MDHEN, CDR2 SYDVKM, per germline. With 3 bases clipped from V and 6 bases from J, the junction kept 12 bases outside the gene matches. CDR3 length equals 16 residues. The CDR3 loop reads CASSLGLAGPPGEQYF. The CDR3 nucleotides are TGTGCCAGCAGTTTGGGGCTAGCGGGACCTCCAGGCGAGCAGTACTTC.

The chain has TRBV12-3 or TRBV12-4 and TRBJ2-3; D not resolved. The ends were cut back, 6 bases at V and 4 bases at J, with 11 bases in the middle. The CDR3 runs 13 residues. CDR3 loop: CASSPGPPDTQYF. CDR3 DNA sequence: TGTGCCAGCAGCCCCGGACCTCCAGATACGCAGTATTTT.

This CDR3 is CASSRDPRETQYF. CDR3 sequence (DNA): TGTGCCAGCAGCCGTGACCCCAGGGAGACCCAGTACTTC. The gene calls are TRBV6-2 or TRBV6-3 and TRBJ2-5; no definite D call. This CDR3 comprises 13 residues. The V gene's germline CDR1 is MNHEY and CDR2 SVGEGT. The V end was cut by 6 bases, the J end by 5 bases, with 13 bases between.

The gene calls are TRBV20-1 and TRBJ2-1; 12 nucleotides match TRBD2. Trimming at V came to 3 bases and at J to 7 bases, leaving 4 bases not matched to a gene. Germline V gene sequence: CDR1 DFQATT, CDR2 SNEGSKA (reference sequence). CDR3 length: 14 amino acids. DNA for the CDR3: TGCAGTGCTAGCCCCGGGACTAGCGGGAATGAGCAGTTCTTC. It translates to CSASPGTSGNEQFF.

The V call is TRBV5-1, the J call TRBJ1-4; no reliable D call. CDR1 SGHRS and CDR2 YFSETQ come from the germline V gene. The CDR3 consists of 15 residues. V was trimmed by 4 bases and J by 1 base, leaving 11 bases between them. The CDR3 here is CASSPLTGTNEKLFF. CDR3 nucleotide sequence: TGCGCCAGCAGCCCCCTGACCGGAACTAATGAAAAACTGTTTTTT. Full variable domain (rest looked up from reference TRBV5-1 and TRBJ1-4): KAGVTQTPRYLIKTRGQQVTLSCSPISGHRSVSWYQQTPGQGLQFLFEYFSETQRNKGNFPGRFSGRQFSNSRSEMNVSTLELGDSALYLCASSPLTGTNEKLFFGSGTQLSVL.

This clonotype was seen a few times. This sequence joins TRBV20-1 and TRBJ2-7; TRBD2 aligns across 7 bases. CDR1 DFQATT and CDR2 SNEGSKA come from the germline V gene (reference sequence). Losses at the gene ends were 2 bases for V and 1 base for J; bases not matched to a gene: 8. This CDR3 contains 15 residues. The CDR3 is CSARPSLGLSYEQYF. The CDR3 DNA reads TGCAGTGCTAGACCGTCCCTGGGACTATCCTACGAGCAGTACTTC.

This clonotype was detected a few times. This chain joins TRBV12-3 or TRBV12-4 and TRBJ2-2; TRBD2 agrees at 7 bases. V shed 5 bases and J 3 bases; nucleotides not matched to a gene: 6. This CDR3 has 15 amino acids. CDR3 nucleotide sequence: TGTGCCAGCAGTCCCCTGGGGGGGTACACCGGGGAGCTGTTTTTT. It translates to CASSPLGGYTGELFF.

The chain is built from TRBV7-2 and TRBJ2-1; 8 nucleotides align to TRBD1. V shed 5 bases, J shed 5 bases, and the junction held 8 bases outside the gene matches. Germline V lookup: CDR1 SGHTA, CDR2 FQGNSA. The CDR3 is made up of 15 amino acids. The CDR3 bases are TGTGCCAGCAGCCCAGGACAGGGTTTCGACAATGAGCAGTTCTTC. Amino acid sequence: CASSPGQGFDNEQFF.

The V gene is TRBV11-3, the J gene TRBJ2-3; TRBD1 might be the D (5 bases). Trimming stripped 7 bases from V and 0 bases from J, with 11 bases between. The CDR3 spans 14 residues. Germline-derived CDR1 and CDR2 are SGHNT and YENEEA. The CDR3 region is CASKDKSSTDTQYF. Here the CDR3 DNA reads TGTGCCAGCAAGGACAAGTCTAGCACAGATACGCAGTATTTT.

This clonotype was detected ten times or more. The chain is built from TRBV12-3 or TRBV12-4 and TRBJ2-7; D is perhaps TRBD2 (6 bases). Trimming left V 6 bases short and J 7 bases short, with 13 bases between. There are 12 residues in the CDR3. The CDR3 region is CASSMEGGEQYF. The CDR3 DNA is TGTGCCAGCAGCATGGAGGGAGGAGAGCAGTACTTC.

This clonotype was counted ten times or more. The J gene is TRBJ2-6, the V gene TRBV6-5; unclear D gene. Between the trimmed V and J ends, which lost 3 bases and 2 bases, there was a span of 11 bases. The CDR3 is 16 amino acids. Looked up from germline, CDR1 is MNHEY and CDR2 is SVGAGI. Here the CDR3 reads CASSYGWAAGANVLTF. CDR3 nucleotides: TGTGCCAGCAGTTATGGGTGGGCTGCTGGGGCCAACGTCCTGACTTTC.

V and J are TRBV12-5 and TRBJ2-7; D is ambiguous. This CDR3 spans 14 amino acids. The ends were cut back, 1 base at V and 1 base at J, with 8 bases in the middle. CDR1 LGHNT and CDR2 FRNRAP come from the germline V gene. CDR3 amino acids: CASGLAWDSYEQYF. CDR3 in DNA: TGTGCTAGTGGTTTGGCCTGGGATTCCTACGAGCAGTACTTC.